The entry that follows covers one T cell receptor (beta chain) sequence. V shed 3 bases, J shed 9 bases, and the junction held 5 bases outside the gene matches. The length of the CDR3 is 14 residues. Germline V gene data show CDR1 as SGHRS and CDR2 as YFSETQ. This record belongs to a study of blood T cell repertoires in COVID-19. Study overall: Sources were T cells, B-cell-depleted T cells, or PBMCs; the material itself was cDNA or gDNA.

In the original processing: Using reference gene primer amplification, nucleated cell counts were estimated. Profiled with immunoSEQ multiplex PCR; TCRdb holds only in-frame clones, not every one. V and J calls and clone size are copied from that table; D and trimming were computed from the DNA. This repertoire shows about 73,000 clones, 75% to 85% found once; its top ten account for around 5.6%. This clonotype originated in a woman in her sixties or seventies with acute or convalescent COVID-19. Sequencing was done on a sample of peripheral blood. This rearrangement joins TRBV5-1 to TRBJ2-6; 8 nucleotides align to TRBD1. Here the CDR3 reads CASSSDRGGNVLTF. The CDR3 DNA sequence: TGCGCCAGCAGCTCAGACAGGGGTGGCAACGTCCTGACTTTC.